This T cell receptor beta chain was captured in a study of Ad26.COV2.S vaccination and SARS-CoV-2 variants. Background on the study: A COV1001 Ad26.COV2.S trial-arm participant provided the sample. Recipients of Ad26.COV2.S got it intramuscularly, once or twice 56 days apart.

The CDR3 consists of 14 residues. CDR1 and CDR2 from the germline V gene are SGHTA and FQGTGA. Deletions cut 0 bases from V and 1 base from J, with 5 bases between. Whole-study results and caveats: People who got the vaccine or the placebo had similar non-spike TCR breadth. Post-vaccination breadth of spike-specific CD8+ and CD4+ T cell responses was reportedly substantial.

The protocol was immunoSEQ multiplex PCR, while the TCRdb copy is restricted to in-frame clones and leaves out a portion. The profile shows 250,000 to 300,000 clones, over 75% of them singletons. The sample's treatment: around 19 received Ad26.COV2.S at low or high dose, single or two shots; about 5 received placebo; per-sample allocation not given. Following the first vaccine or placebo injection, samples were taken on day 63. On this clone itself: As yet, its antigen is unknown.

This specimen was peripheral blood, taken in a trial of Ad26.COV2.S vaccine versus placebo. The receptor comes from a person between 18 and 59 years old who received the Ad26.COV2.S COVID-19 vaccine or a placebo. The V call is TRBV7-3, the J call TRBJ2-3; D unclear. The CDR3 sequence: CASSLTGGTDTQYF. The CDR3 DNA reads TGTGCCAGCAGCTTAACTGGAGGCACAGATACGCAGTATTTT.